These 20 T cell receptor beta chains share one sample of origin, sequenced in a study of T cells in Graves' hyperthyroidism and ophthalmopathy (dated by TCRdb to the late 2010s). The library was prepared using multiplex PCR. The instrument was an Illumina HiSeq 2000. The TCR beta CDR3 regions were amplified from the RNA transcripts. A first-round RT-PCR of the TCR CDR3 used the HTBI primer set with the Qiagen OneStep RT-PCR kit. Starting from the raw public reads, TCRdb applied fastp trimming at Q25, assembled clones with MiXCR and retained in-frame beta chains. For every CDR3 protein sequence, its rows merge into one entry that carries the most common genes and DNA. For this sample there are fewer than 850,000 distinct CDR3 sequences; 15% to 20% appear just once. Around 16% of the sample rests with the top ten. Specimen: blood. The receptor source for this set is a man aged 50 to 59 with Graves' hyperthyroidism.

This clonotype came up many times. The gene calls are TRBV12-3 or TRBV12-4 and TRBJ1-2; D not certain. The V and J ends lost 5 bases and 10 bases respectively, with 14 bases between them. The length of the CDR3 is 12 residues. The CDR3 reads CASSTDPLTYTF. The CDR3 DNA sequence: TGTGCCAGCAGTACGGACCCCTTAACCTACACCTTC.

In this sample, this clonotype turned up a few times. V gene TRBV11-2 combines with J gene TRBJ1-2, with D perhaps TRBD1 (6 bases). Trimming took 4 bases from V and 0 from J, leaving 12 bases between them. The CDR3 is 15 residues long. In germline, CDR1 is SGHAT, CDR2 FQNNGV. CDR3 protein: CASSSSQGANYGYTF. Here the CDR3 DNA reads TGTGCCAGCAGCTCTTCACAGGGAGCTAACTATGGCTACACCTTC.

This chain uses TRBV5-6 with TRBJ1-1, with D unclear. The CDR3 is 12 amino acids. Germline CDR1 reads SGHDT; CDR2 reads YYEEEE. Trimming removed 0 bases at V and 9 bases at J, with 9 bases between. This CDR3 reads CASSLGTGKAFF. Here the CDR3 DNA reads TGTGCCAGCAGCTTGGGGACGGGGAAAGCTTTCTTT.

This clonotype has just a few counts. V is TRBV6-1 and J is TRBJ2-1; TRBD2 agrees at 15 bases. Germline CDR1 reads MNHNS; CDR2 reads SASEGT. Trimming cost V 6 bases and J 6 bases; bases outside gene matches: 6. The CDR3 is 16 residues long. CDR3 nucleotide sequence: TGTGCCAGCAGACCGGGACTAGCGGGAGGAATCAATGAGCAGTTCTTC. Its translation: CASRPGLAGGINEQFF.

This clonotype showed up many times. The genes are TRBV12-3 or TRBV12-4 and TRBJ1-1; 9 bases align to TRBD1. This CDR3 contains 14 residues. Trimming cost V 7 bases and J 5 bases; bases outside gene matches: 8. CDR3 sequence: CASTLQGAQTEAFF. CDR3 in DNA: TGTGCCAGCACCCTACAGGGGGCACAAACTGAAGCTTTCTTT.

This clonotype has a count of ten or more. The genes are TRBV12-3 or TRBV12-4 and TRBJ2-3; a possible D gene is TRBD2 (5 bases). The CDR3 totals 17 residues. V lost 4 bases and J 0 bases, leaving 17 bases between the germline ends. CDR3 in DNA: TGTGCCAGCAGTTCGTATTATAGCGATCCAAGCACAGATACGCAGTATTTT. This codes for CASSSYYSDPSTDTQYF.

The sample holds a few counts of this clonotype. V and J are TRBV19 and TRBJ1-5; 9 bases line up with TRBD1. The V segment lost 8 bases and the J segment 4 bases; nucleotides outside the gene matches: 3. Per the germline V gene, CDR1 is LNHDA and CDR2 is SQIVND (reference sequence). This CDR3 is 13 amino acids long. CDR3 residues: CASLGQGNQPQHF. In DNA form, the CDR3 reads TGTGCCAGTTTGGGACAGGGTAATCAGCCCCAGCATTTT.

V is TRBV28 and J is TRBJ2-5; D is perhaps TRBD1 (7 bases). This CDR3 is built from 16 residues. The germline V gene encodes CDR1 MDHEN and CDR2 SYDVKM. The V end lost 5 bases, the J end lost 5 bases, and 21 bases lay between the germline ends. The CDR3 reads CASSPAGMTGRETQYF. CDR3 DNA: TGTGCCAGCAGTCCCGCCGGGATGACAGGGAGGGAGACCCAGTACTTC.

Note on this clonotype: This may arise from a read error, as a much more abundant clone is one base away. In DNA form, the CDR3 reads TGTGCCAGCAGCACCCAGGGGGCTTACAATGAGCAGTTCTTC. Translation gives CASSTQGAYNEQFF. The V and J genes are TRBV9 and TRBJ2-1; 8 nucleotides align to TRBD1. V lost 4 bases, J lost 4 bases, and 4 bases stayed unmatched. The CDR3 contains 14 residues. CDR1 and CDR2 from the germline V gene are SGDLS and YYNGEE.

This chain connects TRBV19 to TRBJ2-5; 8 bases align to TRBD1. J gave up 3 bases and V 3 bases, and 6 bases lay outside the gene matches. The CDR3 covers 15 residues. The germline V gene encodes CDR1 LNHDA and CDR2 SQIVND (reference sequence). The CDR3 sequence: CASSIIQGGEETQYF. CDR3 coding DNA: TGTGCCAGTAGTATTATACAGGGGGGAGAAGAGACCCAGTACTTC.

This clonotype was found a few times. V usage is TRBV2 and J usage is TRBJ1-2; no reliable D call. The V end lost 4 bases, the J end lost 2 bases, and 5 bases lay between the germline ends. From germline, CDR1 is SNHLY and CDR2 FYNNEI. This CDR3 spans 12 amino acids. CDR3 nucleotides: TGTGCCAGCAGTGTGGAAAACTATGGCTACACCTTC. Its protein product is CASSVENYGYTF.

This sequence joins TRBV7-6 and TRBJ2-7; maybe TRBD2 (5 bases). V was pared by 1 base and J by 0 bases, with 10 bases between. The germline V gene has CDR1 SGHVS and CDR2 FNYEAQ. This CDR3 has 15 residues. In nucleotides, the CDR3 is TGTGCCAGCAGCTTAGACGGGATCGCCTCCTACGAGCAGTACTTC. It is translated as CASSLDGIASYEQYF.

The chain links TRBV20-1 to TRBJ2-1; D may correspond to TRBD1 or TRBD2 (5 bases each). The V and J ends lost 7 bases and 9 bases respectively, with 25 bases between them. Germline lookup yields CDR1 DFQATT and CDR2 SNEGSKA (reference sequence). The CDR3 length is 15 residues. CDR3 region: CSVFYRAKRGFEQFF. The CDR3 region has the DNA TGCAGTGTTTTCTACCGGGCTAAGAGGGGCTTTGAGCAGTTCTTC.

This clonotype was seen more than once but under ten times. This sequence joins TRBV6-1 and TRBJ1-3; D is undetermined. The V gene's germline CDR1 is MNHNS and CDR2 SASEGT. Deletions cut 6 bases from V and 0 bases from J, with 12 bases between. The length of the CDR3 is 15 residues. The chain's CDR3 is CASRGRPSSGNTIYF. CDR3 sequence (DNA): TGTGCCAGCAGAGGACGGCCCAGCTCTGGAAACACCATATATTTT.

As for this clonotype: A read error is possible here, since a much larger clone lies one base away. The V and J genes are TRBV12-3 or TRBV12-4 and TRBJ2-1, with 9 bases matching TRBD1. CDR3 length: 17 amino acids. The V gene end was trimmed by 7 bases and the J gene end by 1 base; junction bases not matched to a gene: 11. In nucleotides, the CDR3 is TGTGCCAGCACCCGGGACAGGGAACAATATTCCTACAATGAGCAGTTCTTC. This encodes CASTRDREQYSYNEQFF.

The rearrangement links TRBV10-3 to TRBJ2-2, with 9 bases aligning to TRBD2. The CDR3 runs to 16 residues. Unmatched junction bases numbered 4, after V lost 0 bases and J lost 5 bases. The V gene's germline CDR1 is ENHRY and CDR2 SYGVKD. This CDR3 reads CAISESGTSYTGELFF. DNA of the CDR3: TGTGCCATCAGTGAGTCCGGGACTAGCTATACCGGGGAGCTGTTTTTT.

This clonotype was seen many times. This sequence joins TRBV10-3 and TRBJ1-6; no clear D gene. V was trimmed by 6 bases and J by 0 bases, leaving 9 bases between them. The germline V gene encodes CDR1 ENHRY and CDR2 SYGVKD. This CDR3 contains 15 residues. Written as DNA, the CDR3 is TGTGCCATCAGGATGTCAAGCTCCTATAATTCACCCCTCCACTTT. It encodes CAIRMSSSYNSPLHF.

At least ten counts were recorded for this clonotype. The chain combines TRBV28 with TRBJ2-1, with D tentatively TRBD2 (6 bases). The CDR3 consists of 14 residues. Trimming shortened V by 4 bases and J by 3 bases, and 10 bases separated the two germline ends. The V gene's germline CDR1 is MDHEN and CDR2 SYDVKM. The CDR3 loop is CASSSGSFYNEQFF. Here the CDR3 DNA reads TGTGCCAGCAGTTCCGGGAGCTTCTACAATGAGCAGTTCTTC.

The table lists this clonotype with many counts. The chain joins TRBV28 to TRBJ2-2, with 8 bases lining up with TRBD2. The CDR3 totals 14 residues. After removal of 7 bases from V and 6 bases from J, the junction contained 7 bases not matched to a gene. The germline CDR1 and CDR2 sequences are MDHEN and SYDVKM. CDR3 loop: CASILSGKAGELFF. The CDR3 DNA follows: TGTGCCAGCATACTTAGCGGGAAGGCCGGGGAGCTGTTTTTT.

At least ten counts were recorded for this clonotype. The V call is TRBV28, the J call TRBJ2-1; D may be TRBD1 (7 bases). V was trimmed by 4 bases and J by 2 bases, leaving 9 bases between them. This CDR3 has 14 amino acids. CDR1 is MDHEN and CDR2 is SYDVKM in the germline V gene. DNA for the CDR3: TGTGCCAGCAGTTCAGGGGGGACCTACAATGAGCAGTTCTTC. Protein: CASSSGGTYNEQFF. Combining the CDR3 with reference TRBV28 and TRBJ2-1 gives the whole variable domain DVKVTQSSRYLVKRTGEKVFLECVQDMDHENMFWYRQDPGLGLRLIYFSYDVKMKEKGDIPEGYSVSREKKERFSLILESASTNQTSMYLCASSSGGTYNEQFFGPGTRLTVL.